Listed here are 27 T cell receptor beta chains from one sample, sequenced in a study of cytomegalovirus exposure and HLA in healthy donors. Profiling relied on immunoSEQ multiplex PCR, and the TCRdb table lists in-frame clones only, not all of them. The sample includes about 280,000 clones, 85% to 90% of them seen just once. The sample comprised PBMCs. Receptors originate from a woman between 18 and 29 years old in good health and CMV-seronegative.

This clone was seen a few times. The V gene is TRBV19, the J gene TRBJ1-3; 8 bases agree with TRBD1. Germline assignment: CDR1 LNHDA and CDR2 SQIVND (reference sequence). This CDR3 comprises 15 residues. V shed 3 bases, J shed 4 bases, and the junction held 5 bases outside the gene matches. CDR3: CASSIGQGSGNTIYF. Here the CDR3 DNA reads TGTGCCAGTAGTATTGGACAGGGTTCCGGAAACACCATATATTTT.

The genes are TRBV28 and TRBJ2-1; 7 bases match TRBD1. CDR1 and CDR2 (germline): MDHEN, SYDVKM. Losses at the gene ends were 10 bases for V and 4 bases for J; bases not matched to a gene: 10. The CDR3 runs 14 residues. CDR3 amino acids: CATYGQEPYNEQFF. Here the CDR3 DNA reads TGTGCCACCTACGGACAGGAGCCTTACAATGAGCAGTTCTTC.

This sequence joins TRBV29-1 and TRBJ1-2; D unclear. CDR3 length: 13 amino acids. Trimming took off 5 bases at V and 7 bases at J, with 17 bases between the two ends. Germline values: CDR1 SQVTM, CDR2 ANQGSEA. The CDR3 is CSVPPGVGVGYTF. The CDR3 nucleotides are TGCAGCGTTCCCCCCGGCGTCGGGGTTGGCTACACCTTC.

The chain uses TRBV4-3 and TRBJ2-2, with TRBD2 matching over 12 bases. Germline values: CDR1 LGHNA, CDR2 YSLEER. Trimming cost V 1 base and J 1 base; bases outside gene matches: 1. CDR3 size: 17 residues. The CDR3 loop is CASSQAGLAGNTGELFF. The CDR3 DNA reads TGCGCCAGCAGCCAAGCGGGACTAGCGGGGAACACCGGGGAGCTGTTTTTT.

The rearrangement joins TRBV27 to TRBJ2-1, with D maybe TRBD1 (5 bases). V gave up 8 bases and J gave up 8 bases, with 13 bases separating them. CDR1 is MNHEY and CDR2 is SMNVEV in the germline V gene (reference sequence). The CDR3 covers 12 residues. CDR3 in amino acids: CASGLGPDEQFF. In DNA form, the CDR3 reads TGTGCCAGCGGGCTGGGGCCCGATGAGCAGTTCTTC.

CDR3 bases: TGTGCCAGCAGTTTGAGCCGGACTGAAGCTTTCTTT. Translation gives CASSLSRTEAFF. This chain uses TRBV28 with TRBJ1-1; D not resolved. Germline V gene lookup returns CDR1 MDHEN and CDR2 SYDVKM. The CDR3 runs 12 residues. V lost 3 bases and J 5 bases, leaving 7 bases between the germline ends.

The chain uses TRBV6-6 and TRBJ1-2, with TRBD1 matching over 7 bases. The ends lost 6 bases at V and 7 bases at J; junction bases unmatched: 11. The CDR3 totals 14 residues. Germline-derived CDR1 and CDR2 are MNHNY and SVGAGI (reference sequence). The CDR3 DNA sequence: TGTGCCAGCAGGAAGGAAGACAGGGATGGTGGCTACACCTTC. Its protein product is CASRKEDRDGGYTF.

The V gene is TRBV5-6, the J gene TRBJ2-3, with 9 bases matching TRBD1. V shed 0 bases and J 3 bases; nucleotides not matched to a gene: 2. The CDR3 sequence is 15 residues long. The V gene's germline CDR1 is SGHDT and CDR2 YYEEEE. Here the CDR3 DNA reads TGTGCCAGCAGCTTGGAACAGGGGGCTACAGATACGCAGTATTTT. Translated: CASSLEQGATDTQYF.

The J gene is TRBJ1-1, the V gene TRBV28, with 9 positions matching TRBD1. This CDR3 has 16 residues. V trimming: 5 bases; J trimming: 0 bases; junction bases outside the gene matches: 7. Per germline, CDR1 MDHEN and CDR2 SYDVKM. As DNA, the CDR3 is TGTGCCAGCAGTGCAGGACAGGGGCCCATGAACACTGAAGCTTTCTTT. Its protein product is CASSAGQGPMNTEAFF.

This rearrangement joins TRBV9 to TRBJ2-5, with a tentative D call TRBD1 (5 bases). Trimming left V 0 bases short and J 2 bases short, with 14 bases between. The germline CDR1 and CDR2 sequences are SGDLS and YYNGEE. The CDR3 loop spans 16 amino acids. The CDR3 coding sequence is TGTGCCAGCAGCGTAGGAATGGGGCGACGGCAAGAGACCCAGTACTTC. Its translation is CASSVGMGRRQETQYF.

In the case of this clone: Its ends do not fully match the called genes, so a read error is possible. The V gene is TRBV6-5, the J gene TRBJ2-3, with TRBD2 matching 9 bases. The CDR3 covers 14 residues. Looked up from germline, CDR1 is MNHEY and CDR2 is SVGAGI. CDR3: CASSYSVSGSSIHF. The CDR3 bases are TGTGCCAGCAGTTACTCGGTTAGCGGGAGCTCCATTCATTTT.

This clone was detected once. The gene calls are TRBV2 and TRBJ2-7; weak D call: TRBD2 (6 bases). Trimming cost V 1 base and J 6 bases, with 16 bases left between them. CDR3 size: 15 residues. Germline CDR1 reads SNHLY; CDR2 reads FYNNEI. CDR3 residues: CASSEEVAGNGEQYF. CDR3 DNA sequence: TGTGCCAGCAGTGAAGAGGTGGCGGGAAATGGCGAGCAGTACTTC.

The chain carries TRBV6-5 and TRBJ2-1; 8 nucleotides agree with TRBD2. The CDR3 sequence is 15 residues long. The V segment lost 2 bases and the J segment 2 bases; nucleotides outside the gene matches: 2. Germline V gene data show CDR1 as MNHEY and CDR2 as SVGAGI. CDR3 loop: CASSYASGPYNEQFF. CDR3 DNA sequence: TGTGCCAGCAGTTACGCTAGCGGGCCCTACAATGAGCAGTTCTTC.

The genes are TRBV6-5 and TRBJ1-2, with D possibly being TRBD1 (6 bases). The CDR3 has 14 amino acids. V shed 4 bases and J shed 6 bases, with 15 bases lying between them. Germline CDR1 is MNHEY and CDR2 is SVGAGI. CDR3 amino acids: CASSLTQGRNGYTF. For the CDR3, the DNA is TGTGCCAGCAGTTTGACACAGGGTAGGAATGGCTACACCTTC.

This chain links TRBV27 with TRBJ1-5; 8 bases are shared with TRBD1. Germline-derived CDR1 and CDR2 are MNHEY and SMNVEV (reference sequence). J gave up 6 bases and V 4 bases, and 8 bases lay outside the gene matches. The CDR3 totals 15 residues. The CDR3 reads CASSSHRGMAQPQHF. The CDR3 nucleotides are TGTGCCAGCAGTTCCCACAGGGGGATGGCTCAGCCCCAGCATTTT.

The chain recombines TRBV28 with TRBJ2-5, with TRBD1 identical over 8 bases. Germline CDR1 MDHEN, CDR2 SYDVKM. The CDR3 is made up of 14 amino acids. V shed 7 bases, J shed 5 bases, and the junction held 9 bases outside the gene matches. DNA of the CDR3: TGTGCCAGCAACGAATCAGGGGGCCGTGAGACCCAGTACTTC. Protein product: CASNESGGRETQYF.

The chain combines TRBV5-6 with TRBJ1-5; D gene uncertain. V shed 0 bases and J shed 3 bases, with 4 bases lying between them. Germline V gene sequence: CDR1 SGHDT, CDR2 YYEEEE. This CDR3 region has 13 residues. CDR3 DNA sequence: TGTGCCAGCAGCTTGGGCGACAATCAGCCCCAGCATTTT. Translating gives CASSLGDNQPQHF.

The chain joins TRBV6-5 to TRBJ1-4; the D gene is possibly TRBD1 (6 bases). The CDR3 has 14 amino acids. V was cut by 6 bases and J by 0 bases, with 8 bases left in between. Per the germline V gene, CDR1 is MNHEY and CDR2 is SVGAGI. For the CDR3, the DNA is TGTGCCAGCAGCTGGACAGCAACTAATGAAAAACTGTTTTTT. It specifies CASSWTATNEKLFF.

The CDR3 loop is CASRQGYEQYF. The CDR3 DNA follows: TGTGCCAGTCGACAGGGCTACGAGCAGTACTTC. The chain joins TRBV2 to TRBJ2-7; TRBD1 agrees at 7 bases. CDR3 size: 11 residues. V shed 9 bases, J shed 3 bases, and the junction held 2 bases outside the gene matches. Per germline, CDR1 SNHLY and CDR2 FYNNEI.

J is TRBJ1-2 and V is TRBV6-5, with D uncertain. CDR3 length: 13 amino acids. Between the trimmed V and J ends, which lost 4 bases and 4 bases, there was a span of 10 bases. Germline lookup yields CDR1 MNHEY and CDR2 SVGAGI. This chain's CDR3 is CASSWQATYGYTF. In DNA, the CDR3 is TGTGCCAGCAGTTGGCAGGCGACCTATGGCTACACCTTC.

The chain links TRBV28 to TRBJ2-3; 7 bases are a match to TRBD1. Germline V gene sequence: CDR1 MDHEN, CDR2 SYDVKM. V shed 8 bases and J 6 bases; nucleotides not matched to a gene: 14. The CDR3 contains 15 residues. CDR3 amino acids: CASGTGQSTRDTQYF. The CDR3 region has the DNA TGTGCCAGCGGAACGGGACAGTCAACCCGGGATACGCAGTATTTT.

This clone was recorded only once. The chain employs TRBV4-1 and TRBJ1-2; D may be TRBD1 (6 bases). Trimming removed 4 bases from V and 4 bases from J, with 19 bases in between. There are 16 residues in the CDR3. The V gene's germline CDR1 is MGHRA and CDR2 YSYEKL. CDR3 DNA sequence: TGCGCCAGCAGCCTCCTCCGGGGGGGCTGGGGCTATGGCTACACCTTC. Its translation is CASSLLRGGWGYGYTF.

J is TRBJ2-1 and V is TRBV5-1; the match to TRBD2 covers 9 bases. The V and J ends lost 1 base and 1 base, in that order; junction bases with no gene match: 3. The germline V gene encodes CDR1 SGHRS and CDR2 YFSETQ. This CDR3 spans 16 amino acids. CDR3 in amino acids: CASSLRAGGSYNEQFF. CDR3 coding DNA: TGCGCCAGCAGCTTGCGAGCGGGAGGTTCCTACAATGAGCAGTTCTTC.

The rearrangement uses TRBV6-5 and TRBJ2-7; TRBD1 matches 11 bases. Germline CDR1 reads MNHEY; CDR2 reads SVGAGI. The CDR3 extends over 14 amino acids. Germline trimming cut 2 bases from V and 7 bases from J; bases unmatched to any gene: 4. This chain's CDR3 is CASSYGQGAGEQYF. The CDR3 region has the DNA TGTGCCAGCAGTTACGGACAGGGGGCGGGTGAGCAGTACTTC.

This chain joins TRBV5-6 and TRBJ1-1, with 8 nucleotides matching TRBD1. Germline V gene data show CDR1 as SGHDT and CDR2 as YYEEEE. The length of the CDR3 is 14 residues. V lost 3 bases and J lost 4; bases outside the gene matches: 5. The CDR3 spells CASSSQGESTEAFF. In nucleotides, the CDR3 is TGTGCCAGCAGCTCACAGGGGGAGAGCACTGAAGCTTTCTTT.

The J gene is TRBJ1-1, the V gene TRBV19, with D possibly matching TRBD1 (6 bases). V was cut by 6 bases and J by 4 bases, with 18 bases left in between. CDR3 size: 15 residues. Germline V gene lookup returns CDR1 LNHDA and CDR2 SQIVND (reference sequence). For the CDR3, the DNA is TGTGCCAGTAGGCCGGGTCGTGGGGGGGCCACTGAAGCTTTCTTT. Its protein is CASRPGRGGATEAFF.

The V gene is TRBV6-6, the J gene TRBJ2-7; 13 positions agree with TRBD2. V was clipped by 6 bases and J by 2 bases; unmatched bases: 4. CDR3 length: 15 residues. CDR1 MNHNY and CDR2 SVGAGI come from the germline V gene (reference sequence). CDR3 sequence reads: CASRKGTSGTYEQYF. CDR3 sequence (DNA): TGTGCCAGCAGAAAAGGGACTAGCGGGACCTACGAGCAGTACTTC.